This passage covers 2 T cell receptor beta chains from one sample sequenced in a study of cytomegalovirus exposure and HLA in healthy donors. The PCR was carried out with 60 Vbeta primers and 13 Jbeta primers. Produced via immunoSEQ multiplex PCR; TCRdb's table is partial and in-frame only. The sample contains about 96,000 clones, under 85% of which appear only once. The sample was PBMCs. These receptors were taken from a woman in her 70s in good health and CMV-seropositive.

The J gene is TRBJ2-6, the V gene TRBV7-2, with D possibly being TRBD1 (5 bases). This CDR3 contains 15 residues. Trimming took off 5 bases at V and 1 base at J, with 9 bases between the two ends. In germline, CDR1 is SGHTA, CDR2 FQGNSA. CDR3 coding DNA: TGTGCCAGCAGCGGCAGGGCATCTGGGGCCAACGTCCTGACTTTC. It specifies CASSGRASGANVLTF.

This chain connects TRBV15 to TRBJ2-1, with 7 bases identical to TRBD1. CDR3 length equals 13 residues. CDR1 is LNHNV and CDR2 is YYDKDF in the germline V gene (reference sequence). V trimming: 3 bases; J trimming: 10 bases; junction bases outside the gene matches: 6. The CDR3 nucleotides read TGTGCCACCAGCAGCCCTGACAGGGACGAGCAGTTCTTC. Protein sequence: CATSSPDRDEQFF.